The T cell receptor (beta chain) under discussion was sequenced for a study of cytomegalovirus exposure and HLA in healthy donors. Germline values: CDR1 SGHRS, CDR2 YFSETQ. This CDR3 is built from 15 residues. With V trimmed by 0 bases and J by 6 bases, 2 bases remained unmatched. Use of 60 Vbeta and 13 Jbeta primers characterized the PCR. Clones were sequenced by immunoSEQ multiplex PCR, and TCRdb holds only the in-frame ones, with some missing. The data contain about 200,000 clones, about 88% of them seen just once; the ten biggest clones take up around 0.31%. Donors were ostensibly healthy at sampling, although undocumented immune exposures were probable.

This sequence was found in a woman aged 30 to 39 in good health and CMV-seronegative. The gene calls are TRBV5-1 and TRBJ2-1; 11 bases are a match to TRBD2. The material sequenced was PBMCs. The CDR3 loop reads CASSLGTSGFNEQFF. The CDR3 DNA reads TGCGCCAGCAGCTTGGGGACTAGCGGGTTCAATGAGCAGTTCTTC.